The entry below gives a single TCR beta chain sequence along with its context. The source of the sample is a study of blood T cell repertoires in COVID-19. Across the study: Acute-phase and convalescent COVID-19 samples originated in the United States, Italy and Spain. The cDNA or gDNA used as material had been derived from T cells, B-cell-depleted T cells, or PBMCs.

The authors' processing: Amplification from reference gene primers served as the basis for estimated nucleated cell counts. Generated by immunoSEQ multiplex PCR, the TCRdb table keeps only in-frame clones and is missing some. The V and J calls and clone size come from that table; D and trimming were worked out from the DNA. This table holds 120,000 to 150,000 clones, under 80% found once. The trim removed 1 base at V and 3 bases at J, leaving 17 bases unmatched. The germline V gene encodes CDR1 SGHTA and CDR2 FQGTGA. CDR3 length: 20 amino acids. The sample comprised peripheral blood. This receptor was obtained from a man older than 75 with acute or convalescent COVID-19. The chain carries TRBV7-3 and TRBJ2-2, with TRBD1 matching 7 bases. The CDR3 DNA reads TGTGCCAGCAGCTTAAGGCGGAAGGGGGCCTGGAAAGGCGACACCGGGGAGCTGTTTTTT. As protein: CASSLRRKGAWKGDTGELFF.